This TCR beta chain was obtained from a study of T cell repertoires in cytomegalovirus infection. In the study overall: HLA-C-restricted CMV epitopes, recently identified, and well-studied HLA-B-restricted ones were used by the study. Public TCR beta signatures marked donors with CMV infection and the matching HLA.

This clonotype was counted only a few times. The antigen remains unidentified. Germline V gene data show CDR1 as LNHNV and CDR2 as YYDKDF (reference sequence). The CDR3 is made up of 13 amino acids. Deletions cut 2 bases from V and 4 bases from J, with 8 bases between. Study-wide points: Dominant in the ex vivo response were TCR beta clonotypes restricted by HLA-C and specific for CMV.

Via MiXCR, TCRdb re-called the reads, giving one row per CDR3 protein. Among around 900,000 distinct CDR3 sequences listed, around 30% were seen once. Sequenced here: cultured CD8+ T cells from PBMCs, sampled from culture after CMV antigen stimulation. This sequence joins TRBV15 and TRBJ1-2; no reliable D call. This TCR came from a human donor in good health (CMV status not recorded). Some clones in this sample may be carry-over from other donors' samples. The CDR3 reads CATSRSFSYGYTF. The CDR3 bases are TGTGCCACCAGCAGATCCTTCAGCTATGGCTACACCTTC.